The 27 T cell receptor beta chains below were found in one sample sequenced in a study of blood T cell repertoires in COVID-19. The method was immunoSEQ multiplex PCR; TCRdb's version includes in-frame clones alone and lacks a portion of them. Here the sample spans fewer than 150,000 clones, around 85% being singletons. The sequenced material came from peripheral blood. These receptors all come from a human donor in a cohort sampled during active COVID-19.

J is TRBJ1-3 and V is TRBV19; D is ambiguous. CDR1 is LNHDA, CDR2 SQIVND, per germline (reference sequence). Trimming took off 1 base at V and 0 bases at J, with 16 bases between the two ends. The CDR3 runs to 18 residues. CDR3 sequence reads: CASSIASIGLNSGNTIYF. The CDR3 DNA reads as TGTGCCAGTAGTATAGCCTCCATCGGACTGAACTCTGGAAACACCATATATTTT.

The genes are TRBV5-1 and TRBJ1-4; TRBD1 matches at 10 bases. This CDR3 comprises 14 residues. Trimming took 2 bases from V and 8 from J; bases not matched to a gene: 3. CDR1 is SGHRS, CDR2 YFSETQ, per germline. The chain's CDR3 is CASSLGTGDEKLFF. The DNA of the CDR3 is TGCGCCAGCAGCTTAGGGACAGGGGACGAAAAACTGTTTTTT.

V and J are TRBV9 and TRBJ2-6; D perhaps matches TRBD2 (6 bases). The CDR3 spans 16 residues. The V end lost 0 bases, the J end lost 2 bases, and 9 bases lay between the germline ends. Germline loops: CDR1 SGDLS, CDR2 YYNGEE. The CDR3 sequence: CASSVDGGTGANVLTF. In DNA form, the CDR3 reads TGTGCCAGCAGCGTAGACGGAGGGACTGGGGCCAACGTCCTGACTTTC.

The V gene is TRBV4-3, the J gene TRBJ1-2; no firm D call. V was clipped by 0 bases and J by 7 bases, with 15 bases between them. The CDR3 totals 15 residues. In germline, CDR1 is LGHNA, CDR2 YSLEER. This CDR3 reads CASSQEASRGGGYTF. DNA for the CDR3: TGCGCCAGCAGCCAAGAGGCATCGCGAGGAGGTGGCTACACCTTC.

The rearrangement joins TRBV12-5 to TRBJ1-2, with 8 positions matching TRBD1. The CDR3 runs to 16 residues. Per the germline V gene, CDR1 is LGHNT and CDR2 is FRNRAP. V lost 0 bases and J lost 4; bases outside the gene matches: 7. CDR3 bases: TGTGCTAGTGGTTTGGTACAGGGGGGCCTCCCCTATGGCTACACCTTC. It encodes CASGLVQGGLPYGYTF.

This clone was recorded a few times. The genes are TRBV6-5 and TRBJ1-1; D not certain. The CDR3 covers 11 residues. CDR1 is MNHEY and CDR2 is SVGAGI in the germline V gene. V was shortened by 6 bases and J by 4 bases, with 6 bases between the two germline ends. CDR3 amino acids: CASRRATEAFF. CDR3 sequence (DNA): TGTGCCAGCAGGAGGGCCACTGAAGCTTTCTTT.

This clone came up once. J is TRBJ2-3 and V is TRBV18, with D perhaps TRBD2 (6 bases). V gave up 5 bases and J gave up 2 bases, with 17 bases separating them. The CDR3 runs to 16 residues. Germline CDR1 KGHSH, CDR2 LQKENI. Here the CDR3 reads CASSAVAGLNTDTQYF. The CDR3 nucleotides are TGTGCCAGCTCAGCTGTTGCGGGACTCAACACAGATACGCAGTATTTT.

The chain joins TRBV9 to TRBJ1-2; 9 positions agree with TRBD1. In germline, CDR1 is SGDLS, CDR2 YYNGEE. The CDR3 has 13 residues. The V gene end was trimmed by 4 bases and the J gene end by 4 bases; junction bases not matched to a gene: 2. The DNA of the CDR3 is TGTGCCAGCAGCCAGACAGGGGGCTATGGCTACACCTTC. It yields the protein CASSQTGGYGYTF.

This clone was seen a single time. The genes are TRBV19 and TRBJ2-5; 8 positions match TRBD1. CDR1 and CDR2 from the germline V gene are LNHDA and SQIVND (reference sequence). CDR3 length equals 13 residues. V lost 5 bases to trimming and J lost 5 bases; unmatched junction nucleotides: 4. CDR3 coding DNA: TGTGCCAGTAGTGCCGGACAGGGTGAGACCCAGTACTTC. Residues: CASSAGQGETQYF.

The chain recombines TRBV28 with TRBJ2-2, with D maybe TRBD1 (6 bases). The CDR3 extends over 15 amino acids. V was trimmed by 3 bases and J by 3 bases, leaving 11 bases between them. Germline V gene sequence: CDR1 MDHEN, CDR2 SYDVKM. The CDR3 reads CASSFVRGDTGELFF. CDR3 bases: TGTGCCAGCAGTTTTGTCAGGGGCGACACCGGGGAGCTGTTTTTT.

The rearrangement uses TRBV7-9 and TRBJ2-2; TRBD1 might be the D (6 bases). The CDR3 sequence is 16 residues long. The germline V gene has CDR1 SEHNR and CDR2 FQNEAQ (reference sequence). The V end was cut by 6 bases, the J end by 7 bases, with 21 bases between. The CDR3 protein is CASRIQTGSRGGELFF. The CDR3 nucleotides read TGTGCCAGCAGAATCCAAACAGGGAGTAGAGGCGGGGAGCTGTTTTTT.

In nucleotides, the CDR3 is TGCGCCAGCAGCTTGGCTCCAGGGTCACTCGGCGAGCAGTTCTTC. Protein: CASSLAPGSLGEQFF. The gene calls are TRBV5-1 and TRBJ2-1; a possible D gene is TRBD1 (5 bases). This CDR3 spans 15 amino acids. Germline V CDR1 and CDR2: SGHRS, YFSETQ. Trimming took 0 bases from V and 10 from J, leaving 17 bases between them. The full variable domain, in which reference TRBV5-1 and TRBJ2-1 provide the parts outside the CDR3, is KAGVTQTPRYLIKTRGQQVTLSCSPISGHRSVSWYQQTPGQGLQFLFEYFSETQRNKGNFPGRFSGRQFSNSRSEMNVSTLELGDSALYLCASSLAPGSLGEQFFGPGTRLTVL.

The V call is TRBV25-1, the J call TRBJ1-2, with D possibly being TRBD1 (6 bases). Germline assignment: CDR1 MGHDK and CDR2 SYGVNS. V gave up 2 bases and J gave up 4 bases, with 8 bases separating them. The CDR3 is 13 amino acids. The chain's CDR3 is CASSETGTYGYTF. DNA of the CDR3: TGTGCCAGCAGTGAAACAGGGACCTATGGCTACACCTTC.

The chain is built from TRBV20-1 and TRBJ2-3; perhaps TRBD1 as D (5 bases). Trimming took off 3 bases at V and 4 bases at J, with 20 bases between the two ends. CDR3 length: 16 amino acids. The germline V gene encodes CDR1 DFQATT and CDR2 SNEGSKA (reference sequence). The CDR3 loop is CSASKGLGRRSDTQYF. CDR3 sequence (DNA): TGCAGTGCTAGTAAGGGGCTGGGGCGCAGGTCAGATACGCAGTATTTT.

The chain employs TRBV7-8 and TRBJ2-7; D gene uncertain. Trimming stripped 5 bases from V and 2 bases from J, with 10 bases between. CDR3 length equals 13 residues. Germline values: CDR1 SGHVS, CDR2 FQNEAQ. This CDR3 reads CASSPPQAYEQYV. CDR3 coding DNA: TGTGCCAGCAGCCCTCCGCAGGCCTACGAGCAGTACGTC.

The chain is built from TRBV7-2 and TRBJ1-2, with 7 bases identical to TRBD1. The V gene end was trimmed by 6 bases and the J gene end by 8 bases; junction bases not matched to a gene: 18. CDR3 size: 16 residues. Germline V gene lookup returns CDR1 SGHTA and CDR2 FQGNSA. In nucleotides, the CDR3 is TGTGCCAGCAGGACTTCAGCTAACAGGGGATCGGGAGGCTACACCTTC. It is translated as CASRTSANRGSGGYTF.

CDR3 protein: CASSPGITESYNEQFF. CDR3 sequence (DNA): TGTGCCAGCAGCCCGGGAATCACCGAATCCTACAATGAGCAGTTCTTC. The chain links TRBV5-6 to TRBJ2-1; D is perhaps TRBD2 (5 bases). The CDR3 covers 16 residues. V gave up 4 bases and J gave up 1 base, with 15 bases separating them. Germline V gene sequence: CDR1 SGHDT, CDR2 YYEEEE.

The gene calls are TRBV14 and TRBJ2-2, with 7 bases aligning to TRBD1. Germline loops: CDR1 SGHDN, CDR2 FVKESK. Trimming cost V 2 bases and J 3 bases; bases outside gene matches: 9. The CDR3 loop spans 17 amino acids. The CDR3 bases are TGTGCCAGCAGCCAATGGGGACAGCGCGGACACACCGGGGAGCTGTTTTTT. Translated, it gives CASSQWGQRGHTGELFF.

The chain has TRBV6-5 and TRBJ2-3, with TRBD2 identical over 8 bases. J lost 5 bases, V lost 10 bases, and 11 bases had no gene match. The CDR3 runs 14 residues. Germline lookup yields CDR1 MNHEY and CDR2 SVGAGI. The CDR3 loop is CATNPVAGRDTQYF. The CDR3 nucleotides are TGTGCCACCAACCCTGTAGCGGGACGAGATACGCAGTATTTT.

The DNA for the CDR3 is TGTGCCAGCAGCCCCCAGGGGGGCAGGGGCACTGAAGCTTTCTTT. It is translated as CASSPQGGRGTEAFF. This sequence joins TRBV7-9 and TRBJ1-1; TRBD1 matches at 7 bases. Germline-derived CDR1 and CDR2 are SEHNR and FQNEAQ (reference sequence). The V and J ends lost 5 bases and 4 bases, in that order; junction bases with no gene match: 10. The length of the CDR3 is 15 residues. Supplemented by reference TRBV7-9 and TRBJ1-1, the full variable domain reads DTGVSQNPRHKITKRGQNVTFRCDPISEHNRLYWYRQTLGQGPEFLTYFQNEAQLEKSRLLSDRFSAERPKGSFSTLEIQRTEQGDSAMYLCASSPQGGRGTEAFFGQGTRLTVV.

This clone appeared a single time. This rearrangement joins TRBV27 to TRBJ2-1; the match to TRBD2 covers 8 bases. The germline V gene encodes CDR1 MNHEY and CDR2 SMNVEV (reference sequence). V trimming: 3 bases; J trimming: 7 bases; junction bases outside the gene matches: 5. CDR3 size: 14 residues. DNA of the CDR3: TGTGCCAGCAGTTTGCTAGCGGGTGTGAATGAGCAGTTCTTC. Amino acids: CASSLLAGVNEQFF.

This clone was seen at least ten times. This chain joins TRBV4-3 and TRBJ2-2, with 9 nucleotides matching TRBD2. This CDR3 has 18 residues. Trimming took 4 bases from V and 0 from J; bases not matched to a gene: 9. Per germline, CDR1 LGHNA and CDR2 YSLEER. CDR3 DNA: TGCGCCAGCAGCCCTTCCCGACTAGCGGACCCGAACACCGGGGAGCTGTTTTTT. This gives the protein CASSPSRLADPNTGELFF.

The chain uses TRBV29-1 and TRBJ1-5, with 9 nucleotides matching TRBD1. Germline V CDR1 and CDR2: SQVTM, ANQGSEA. With V trimmed by 6 bases and J by 7 bases, 7 bases remained unmatched. The CDR3 spans 13 residues. CDR3: CSVPGQGGQPQHF. CDR3 sequence (DNA): TGCAGCGTGCCGGGACAGGGTGGGCAGCCCCAGCATTTT.

The rearrangement links TRBV6-5 to TRBJ1-1; D not resolved. From germline, CDR1 is MNHEY and CDR2 SVGAGI. V was cut by 2 bases and J by 4 bases, with 8 bases left in between. This CDR3 is built from 13 residues. CDR3 region: CASSYVRGTEAFF. CDR3 coding DNA: TGTGCCAGCAGTTACGTCCGGGGCACTGAAGCTTTCTTT.

This clone came up a few times. The rearrangement uses TRBV14 and TRBJ2-1; 9 bases align to TRBD2. The J segment lost 4 bases and the V segment lost 2 bases, leaving 6 bases of the junction unmatched. The germline V gene has CDR1 SGHDN and CDR2 FVKESK. The CDR3 spans 16 residues. The CDR3 coding sequence is TGTGCCAGCAGCCAATACCGCGGGAGGGATTACAATGAGCAGTTCTTC. This translates into CASSQYRGRDYNEQFF. The variable domain in full, completed from reference TRBV14 and TRBJ2-1, reads EAGVTQFPSHSVIEKGQTVTLRCDPISGHDNLYWYRRVMGKEIKFLLHFVKESKQDESGMPNNRFLAERTGGTYSTLKVQPAELEDSGVYFCASSQYRGRDYNEQFFGPGTRLTVL.

This clone was detected only once. This chain connects TRBV4-3 to TRBJ1-4; TRBD1 agrees at 9 bases. After removal of 2 bases from V and 7 bases from J, the junction contained 8 bases not matched to a gene. This CDR3 has 16 amino acids. From germline, CDR1 is LGHNA and CDR2 YSLEER. CDR3 sequence (DNA): TGCGCCAGCAGCCAAAACGGACAGGGGTCGGTTGAAAAACTGTTTTTT. It codes for CASSQNGQGSVEKLFF.

The chain uses TRBV2 and TRBJ2-5; D uncertain. This CDR3 contains 16 residues. CDR1 SNHLY and CDR2 FYNNEI come from the germline V gene. V lost 4 bases and J lost 5, with 20 bases in between. The CDR3 sequence is CASSVGLLDAGETQYF. DNA of the CDR3: TGTGCCAGCAGTGTTGGCCTACTTGACGCCGGGGAGACCCAGTACTTC.